A selection of T cell receptor beta chains follows, all from one sample in a study of blood T cell repertoires in COVID-19. Assay: immunoSEQ multiplex PCR; the TCRdb copy retains only in-frame clones and omits some. The table shows nearly 200,000 clones, with 86% occurring only once. The sequenced sample was peripheral blood. The source of these receptors is a woman aged 70-85 years with acute or convalescent COVID-19. Each CDR3 is given with its conserved first and last residue. The D gene is left open where the match is weak. Only some rows state a clone size, as once, few, many or a class for expanded clones.

>.|.|TRBV28|TRBJ2-7
TGTGCCAGCAGCCCCGAAGGGGGTTCCTACGAGCAGTACTTC
CASSPEGGSYEQYF
>.|.|TRBV5-1|TRBJ1-1
TGCGCCAGCAGCTTAGGGGAATCGAGGCCTGATGAAGCTTTCTTT
CASSLGESRPDEAFF
>TRBD1|.|TRBV11-1|TRBJ2-2
TGTGCCAGCAGCGAGGGACAGGGGGCCTTTGCCGGGGAGCTGTTTTTT
CASSEGQGAFAGELFF
>.|few|TRBV27|TRBJ2-7
TGTGCCAGCAGTTATAAGCGGAACGCCTACGAGCAGTACTTC
CASSYKRNAYEQYF
>.|few|TRBV6-2/TRBV6-3|TRBJ1-3
TGTGCCAGCAGTCCACTTCGGAGGGCTGGAAACACCATATATTTT
CASSPLRRAGNTIYF
>.|.|TRBV5-6|TRBJ1-1
TGTGCCAGCAGCTTTCAGACGAGGCCAAAAGCTTTCTTT
CASSFQTRPKAFF
>TRBD1|once|TRBV10-3|TRBJ2-2
TGTGCCATTAAAACCGGGACAGAGGACACCGGGGAGCTGTTTTTT
CAIKTGTEDTGELFF
>.|.|TRBV6-4|TRBJ2-2
TGTGCCAGCAGAGTATCAGGGGTCACCGGGGAGCTGTTTTTT
CASRVSGVTGELFF
>.|few|TRBV24-1|TRBJ2-2
TGTGCCACCAGTGACTCGAAACAACCGGGAGACGCCGGGGAGCTGTTTTTT
CATSDSKQPGDAGELFF
>.|.|TRBV20-1|TRBJ1-1
TGCAGTGCCCGACAGAACACTGAAGCTTTCTTT
CSARQNTEAFF